The 23 T cell receptor beta chains reported below all come from one sample, sequenced in a study of long-term antiretroviral therapy in people with HIV. Version v3.0 of the immunoSEQ assay ran at survey level. Sequenced by immunoSEQ multiplex PCR; TCRdb stores in-frame clones only, minus some. The data hold roughly 20,000 clones, with 86% observed a single time. The material sequenced was unsorted PBMCs, taken 0.5 years after starting antiretroviral therapy. The source of these receptors is a man aged 35 to 55 with HIV.

This chain connects TRBV6-1 to TRBJ1-1; D call uncertain. Trimming left V 1 base short and J 5 bases short, with 8 bases between. Germline CDR1 MNHNS, CDR2 SASEGT. There are 13 residues in the CDR3. As DNA, the CDR3 is TGTGCCAGCAGTGAAGGGTGGTGGACTGAAGCTTTCTTT. This codes for CASSEGWWTEAFF.

For this clone: The junction does not match germline at one end; this may be a read error. The V and J genes are TRBV4-1 and TRBJ1-1, with D uncertain. Germline CDR1 MGHRA, CDR2 YSYEKL. The CDR3 loop spans 12 amino acids. The CDR3: CASSQANSEAFF. The CDR3 nucleotides read TGCGCCAGCAGCCAAGCGAACTCTGAAGCTTTCTTT.

This rearrangement joins TRBV9 to TRBJ2-3, with D uncertain. V shed 5 bases and J shed 4 bases, with 8 bases lying between them. The CDR3 spans 12 residues. Germline CDR1 reads SGDLS; CDR2 reads YYNGEE. CDR3 residues: CASSLGSDTQYF. CDR3 nucleotides: TGTGCCAGCAGTTTAGGGTCAGATACGCAGTATTTT.

The gene calls are TRBV7-2 and TRBJ2-1; 7 bases are shared with TRBD2. Germline CDR1 reads SGHTA; CDR2 reads FQGNSA. The CDR3 is 16 residues long. Trimming cost V 4 bases and J 4 bases; bases outside gene matches: 10. Written as DNA, the CDR3 is TGTGCCAGCAGCTCTTCCGCGGGAGAAAATTACAATGAGCAGTTCTTC. Protein sequence: CASSSSAGENYNEQFF. The variable domain in full, completed from reference TRBV7-2 and TRBJ2-1, reads GAGVSQSPSNKVTEKGKDVELRCDPISGHTALYWYRQSLGQGLEFLIYFQGNSAPDKSGLPSDRFSAERTGGSVSTLTIQRTQQEDSAVYLCASSSSAGENYNEQFFGPGTRLTVL.

This sequence joins TRBV27 and TRBJ2-1; D remains ambiguous. Germline CDR1 is MNHEY and CDR2 is SMNVEV (reference sequence). This CDR3 contains 16 residues. V lost 8 bases, J lost 8 bases, and 25 bases lay in between. The CDR3 loop reads CASLGRFSPLVYEQFF. In DNA form, the CDR3 reads TGTGCCAGCCTAGGACGTTTTTCCCCGCTTGTCTATGAGCAGTTCTTC.

V and J are TRBV5-8 and TRBJ2-1; D possibly corresponds to TRBD1 (6 bases). Germline assignment: CDR1 SGHTS and CDR2 YDEGEE. V lost 9 bases and J lost 13, with 17 bases in between. The CDR3 totals 11 residues. The CDR3 DNA is TGTGCCAACTTTAGCAGGGGTCTCCAGTTCTTC. This codes for CANFSRGLQFF.

The rearrangement joins TRBV28 to TRBJ2-7; 7 bases align to TRBD1. CDR1 is MDHEN and CDR2 is SYDVKM in the germline V gene. The CDR3 has 15 residues. After removal of 6 bases from V and 2 bases from J, the junction contained 10 bases not matched to a gene. The CDR3 region has the DNA TGTGCCAGCAGACCTTATGGGACAGCCACCTACGAGCAGTACTTC. This encodes CASRPYGTATYEQYF.

The chain employs TRBV2 and TRBJ1-3; D uncertain. The CDR3 is made up of 14 amino acids. V was clipped by 11 bases and J by 0 bases, with 14 bases between them. Germline V gene data show CDR1 as SNHLY and CDR2 as FYNNEI. In DNA, the CDR3 is TGTGCCGCTGTAGGATTTATCTCTGGAAACACCATATATTTT. This encodes CAAVGFISGNTIYF.

The chain combines TRBV7-7 with TRBJ2-5; D is uncertain. The CDR3 is 13 residues long. V was shortened by 6 bases and J by 4 bases, with 12 bases between the two germline ends. Germline values: CDR1 SSHAT, CDR2 FNYEAQ (reference sequence). Written as DNA, the CDR3 is TGTGCCAGCAGTTCGAGTCTAGTAGAGACCCAGTACTTC. Translation: CASSSSLVETQYF.

This chain links TRBV6-5 with TRBJ1-2; 7 bases are a match to TRBD1. Germline V CDR1 and CDR2: MNHEY, SVGAGI. The CDR3 consists of 14 residues. The V segment lost 7 bases and the J segment 4 bases; nucleotides outside the gene matches: 9. CDR3 sequence reads: CASTTDRTSYGYTF. The CDR3 coding sequence is TGTGCCAGCACTACGGACAGGACGTCCTATGGCTACACCTTC.

This sequence joins TRBV9 and TRBJ2-2; 9 nucleotides align to TRBD1. J gave up 3 bases and V 3 bases, and 6 bases lay outside the gene matches. CDR1 is SGDLS, CDR2 YYNGEE, per germline. There are 16 residues in the CDR3. The CDR3 loop is CASSDPQGADTGELFF. CDR3 nucleotides: TGTGCCAGCAGCGATCCACAGGGGGCGGACACCGGGGAGCTGTTTTTT.

The chain links TRBV15 to TRBJ1-4; D unresolved. Germline lookup yields CDR1 LNHNV and CDR2 YYDKDF (reference sequence). V gave up 3 bases and J gave up 0 bases, with 23 bases separating them. The CDR3 length is 20 residues. CDR3 DNA sequence: TGTGCCACCAGCAGCGAAGTCCGCAGGTGGCGGCAGACAACTAATGAAAAACTGTTTTTT. Its protein product is CATSSEVRRWRQTTNEKLFF.

The chain recombines TRBV9 with TRBJ2-6; D ambiguous. The CDR3 has 18 residues. CDR1 and CDR2 (germline): SGDLS, YYNGEE. Trimming cost V 4 bases and J 0 bases, with 17 bases left between them. In DNA, the CDR3 is TGTGCCAGCAGCCCCCCCACGCCGGGCGTCTCTGGGGCCAACGTCCTGACTTTC. Translating it yields CASSPPTPGVSGANVLTF.

The genes are TRBV7-3 and TRBJ2-2; the D gene could be TRBD1 or TRBD2 (5 bases each). Trimming removed 3 bases at V and 0 bases at J, with 14 bases between. CDR1 is SGHTA and CDR2 is FQGTGA in the germline V gene. The CDR3 extends over 17 amino acids. CDR3 DNA sequence: TGTGCCAGCAGCTTGGTCCCCGGGACGACGAACACCGGGGAGCTGTTTTTT. It yields the protein CASSLVPGTTNTGELFF. The full variable domain, its missing parts supplied by reference TRBV7-3 and TRBJ2-2, is GAGVSQTPSNKVTEKGKYVELRCDPISGHTALYWYRQSLGQGPEFLIYFQGTGAADDSGLPNDRFFAVRPEGSVSTLKIQRTERGDSAVYLCASSLVPGTTNTGELFFGEGSRLTVL.

The chain uses TRBV4-3 and TRBJ1-2; 11 nucleotides agree with TRBD1. Germline CDR1 LGHNA, CDR2 YSLEER. V was clipped by 3 bases and J by 6 bases; unmatched bases: 3. The CDR3 totals 14 residues. CDR3 loop: CASSQGQGVDGYTF. In DNA, the CDR3 is TGCGCCAGCAGCCAGGGACAGGGGGTGGATGGCTACACCTTC.

The rearrangement links TRBV11-2 to TRBJ2-7; D call uncertain. CDR1 is SGHAT, CDR2 FQNNGV, per germline. Trimming pared 4 bases from V and 9 bases from J, leaving 13 bases between. The CDR3 is 12 amino acids. The DNA of the CDR3 is TGTGCCAGCAGCTCTTACCCCCAAGGGCAGTACTTC. Its translation: CASSSYPQGQYF.

The V call is TRBV7-3, the J call TRBJ2-2, with a weak D call TRBD2 (5 bases). The length of the CDR3 is 14 residues. Germline-derived CDR1 and CDR2 are SGHTA and FQGTGA. Trimming pared 5 bases from V and 4 bases from J, leaving 11 bases between. CDR3 protein: CASSQGLSTGELFF. The CDR3 DNA reads TGTGCCAGCAGCCAAGGACTCTCCACCGGGGAGCTGTTTTTT.

The chain combines TRBV29-1 with TRBJ1-2; D uncertain. Germline assignment: CDR1 SQVTM and CDR2 ANQGSEA. Trimming took 6 bases from V and 1 from J, leaving 6 bases between them. The CDR3 contains 11 residues. The CDR3 region is CSVSFNYGYTF. CDR3 bases: TGCAGCGTATCGTTTAACTATGGCTACACCTTC.

The genes are TRBV27 and TRBJ2-7, with 10 positions matching TRBD1. The CDR3 sequence is 16 residues long. J was trimmed by 6 bases and V by 6 bases; bases with no gene match: 14. Germline CDR1 and CDR2: MNHEY and SMNVEV (reference sequence). CDR3 loop: CASRPGTGDPWGEQYF. The CDR3 bases are TGTGCCAGCAGGCCCGGGACAGGGGACCCGTGGGGCGAGCAGTACTTC.

This chain links TRBV7-9 with TRBJ2-7, with no clear D. Germline CDR1 reads SEHNR; CDR2 reads FQNEAQ (reference sequence). Between the trimmed V and J ends, which lost 2 bases and 7 bases, there was a span of 6 bases. The CDR3 runs to 11 residues. This CDR3 reads CASSLIWEQYF. Written as DNA, the CDR3 is TGTGCCAGCAGCTTAATCTGGGAGCAGTACTTC.

The V and J genes are TRBV9 and TRBJ1-2; 8 nucleotides agree with TRBD1. The V gene's germline CDR1 is SGDLS and CDR2 YYNGEE. V shed 3 bases and J 5 bases; nucleotides not matched to a gene: 6. This CDR3 has 14 residues. DNA of the CDR3: TGTGCCAGCAGCGCCGACAGGGGCGGTTATGGCTACACCTTC. Its protein product is CASSADRGGYGYTF.

This chain joins TRBV10-2 and TRBJ2-7; D is ambiguous. Germline lookup yields CDR1 WSHSY and CDR2 SAAADI. V lost 4 bases to trimming and J lost 4 bases, with 5 bases between them. The CDR3 length is 11 residues. The CDR3 DNA reads TGCGCCAGCAGTGCCGCTTACGAGCAGTACTTC. It is translated as CASSAAYEQYF.

The rearrangement links TRBV4-3 to TRBJ1-1; D is uncertain. V lost 0 bases and J 2 bases, leaving 10 bases between the germline ends. CDR3 length equals 15 residues. The germline V gene has CDR1 LGHNA and CDR2 YSLEER. CDR3 bases: TGCGCCAGCAGCCAAGAGACTTTCGGAAACACTGAAGCTTTCTTT. This translates into CASSQETFGNTEAFF.